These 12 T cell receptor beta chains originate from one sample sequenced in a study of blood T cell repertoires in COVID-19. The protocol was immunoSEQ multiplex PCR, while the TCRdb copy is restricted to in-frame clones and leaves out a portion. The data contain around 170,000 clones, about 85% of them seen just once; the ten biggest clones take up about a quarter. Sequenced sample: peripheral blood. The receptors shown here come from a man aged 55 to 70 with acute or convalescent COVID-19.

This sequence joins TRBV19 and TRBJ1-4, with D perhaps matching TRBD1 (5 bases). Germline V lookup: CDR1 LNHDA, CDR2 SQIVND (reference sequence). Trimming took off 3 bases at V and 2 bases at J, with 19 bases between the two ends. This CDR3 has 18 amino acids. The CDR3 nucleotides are TGTGCCAGTAGTATTGTCGAAGGGGTAGTCTCGACTAATGAAAAACTGTTTTTT. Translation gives CASSIVEGVVSTNEKLFF.

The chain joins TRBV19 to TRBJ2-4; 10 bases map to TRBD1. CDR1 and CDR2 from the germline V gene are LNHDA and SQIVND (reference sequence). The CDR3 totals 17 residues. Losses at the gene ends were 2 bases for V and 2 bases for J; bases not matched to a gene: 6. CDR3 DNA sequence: TGTGCCAGTAGTATAATGGGACAGGGGACCTCCAAAAACATTCAGTACTTC. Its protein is CASSIMGQGTSKNIQYF.

Here the CDR3 DNA reads TGTGCCAGTTCCCGCCGGAGGGGTTACAATGAGCAGTTCTTC. Protein sequence: CASSRRRGYNEQFF. The chain couples TRBV11-1 to TRBJ2-1; TRBD2 is a possible D gene (6 bases). This CDR3 region has 14 residues. The germline V gene has CDR1 SGHAT and CDR2 FQDESV (reference sequence). Trimming left V 9 bases short and J 4 bases short, with 16 bases between.

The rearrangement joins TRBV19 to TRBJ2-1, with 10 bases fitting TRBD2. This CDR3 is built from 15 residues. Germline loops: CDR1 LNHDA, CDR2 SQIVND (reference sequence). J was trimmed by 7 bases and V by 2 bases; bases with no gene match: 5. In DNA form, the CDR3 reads TGTGCCAGTAGTATACTAGCGGGAGTCAGTAATGAGCAGTTCTTC. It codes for CASSILAGVSNEQFF.

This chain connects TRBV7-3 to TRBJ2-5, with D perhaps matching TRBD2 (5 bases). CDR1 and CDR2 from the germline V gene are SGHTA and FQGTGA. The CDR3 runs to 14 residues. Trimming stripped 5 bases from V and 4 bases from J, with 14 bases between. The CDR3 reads CASSPTQAGETQYF. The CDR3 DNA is TGTGCCAGCAGCCCCACCCAGGCGGGAGAGACCCAGTACTTC.

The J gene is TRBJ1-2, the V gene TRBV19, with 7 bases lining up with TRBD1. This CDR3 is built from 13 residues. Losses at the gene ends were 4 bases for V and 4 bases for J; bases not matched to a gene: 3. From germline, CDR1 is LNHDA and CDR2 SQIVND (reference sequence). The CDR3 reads CASSSRQGYGYTF. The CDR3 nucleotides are TGTGCCAGTAGTAGCAGACAGGGCTATGGCTACACCTTC.

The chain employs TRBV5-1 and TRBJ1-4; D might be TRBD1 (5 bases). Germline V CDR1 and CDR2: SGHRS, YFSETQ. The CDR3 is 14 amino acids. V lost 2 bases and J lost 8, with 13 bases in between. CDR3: CASSFGRGGEKLFF. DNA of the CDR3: TGCGCCAGCAGCTTCGGAAGGGGAGGAGAAAAACTGTTTTTT.

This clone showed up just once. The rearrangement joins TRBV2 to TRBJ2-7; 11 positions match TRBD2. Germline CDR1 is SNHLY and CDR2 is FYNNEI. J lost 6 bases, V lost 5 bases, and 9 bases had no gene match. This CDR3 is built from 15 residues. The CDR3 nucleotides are TGTGCCAGCAGTACTAGACTAGCGGGATATGGCGAGCAGTACTTC. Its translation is CASSTRLAGYGEQYF.

This CDR3 is CASSEGLFYEQYF. The CDR3 DNA sequence: TGTGCCAGCAGTGAGGGACTCTTCTACGAGCAGTACTTC. The chain joins TRBV6-2 or TRBV6-3 to TRBJ2-7; TRBD2 is a possible D gene (6 bases). Trimming took off 5 bases at V and 3 bases at J, with 11 bases between the two ends. The CDR3 is made up of 13 amino acids. The V gene's germline CDR1 is MNHEY and CDR2 SVGEGT.

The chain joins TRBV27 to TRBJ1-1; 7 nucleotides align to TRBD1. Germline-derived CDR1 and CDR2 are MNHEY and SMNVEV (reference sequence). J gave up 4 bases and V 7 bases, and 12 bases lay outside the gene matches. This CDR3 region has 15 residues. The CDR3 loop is CASTRSIQGFTEAFF. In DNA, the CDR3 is TGTGCCAGCACACGGTCAATACAGGGGTTCACTGAAGCTTTCTTT.

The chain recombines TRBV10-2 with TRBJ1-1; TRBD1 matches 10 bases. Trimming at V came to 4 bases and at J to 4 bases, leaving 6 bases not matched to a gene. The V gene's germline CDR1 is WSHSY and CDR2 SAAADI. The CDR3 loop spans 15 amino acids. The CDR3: CASSVTGGEGTEAFF. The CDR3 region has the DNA TGCGCCAGCAGTGTGACAGGGGGCGAGGGCACTGAAGCTTTCTTT.

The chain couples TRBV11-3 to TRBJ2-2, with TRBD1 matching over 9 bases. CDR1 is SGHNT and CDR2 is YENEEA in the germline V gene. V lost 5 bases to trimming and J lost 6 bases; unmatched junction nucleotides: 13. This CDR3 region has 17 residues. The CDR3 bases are TGTGCCAGCAGCCCTAACCTTCCGGGACAGGGAGCCGGGGAGCTGTTTTTT. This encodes CASSPNLPGQGAGELFF.